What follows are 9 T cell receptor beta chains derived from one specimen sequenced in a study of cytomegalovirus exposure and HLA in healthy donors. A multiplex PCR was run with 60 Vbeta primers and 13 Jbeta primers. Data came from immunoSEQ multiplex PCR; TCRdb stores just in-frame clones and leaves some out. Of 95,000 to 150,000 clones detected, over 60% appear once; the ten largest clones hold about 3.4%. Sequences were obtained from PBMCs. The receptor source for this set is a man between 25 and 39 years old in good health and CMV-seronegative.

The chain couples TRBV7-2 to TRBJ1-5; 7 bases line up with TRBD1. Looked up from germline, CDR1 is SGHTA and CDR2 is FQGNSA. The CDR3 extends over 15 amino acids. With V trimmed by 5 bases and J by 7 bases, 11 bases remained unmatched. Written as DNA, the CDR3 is TGTGCCAGCAGCCTAAATCCGACAGGGTACCAGCCCCAGCATTTT. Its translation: CASSLNPTGYQPQHF.

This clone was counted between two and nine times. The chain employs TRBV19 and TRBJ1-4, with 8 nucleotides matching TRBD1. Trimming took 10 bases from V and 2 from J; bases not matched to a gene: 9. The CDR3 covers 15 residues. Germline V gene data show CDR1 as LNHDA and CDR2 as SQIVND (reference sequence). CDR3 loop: CATRDRGATNEKLFF. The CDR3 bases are TGTGCCACTCGAGACAGGGGCGCCACTAATGAAAAACTGTTTTTT.

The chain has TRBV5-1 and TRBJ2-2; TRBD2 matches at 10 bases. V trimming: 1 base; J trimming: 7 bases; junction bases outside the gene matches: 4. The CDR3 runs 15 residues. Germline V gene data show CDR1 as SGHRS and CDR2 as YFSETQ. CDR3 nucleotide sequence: TGCGCCAGCAGCTTGCTAGCGGGAGCGGACGGGGAGCTGTTTTTT. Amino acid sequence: CASSLLAGADGELFF.

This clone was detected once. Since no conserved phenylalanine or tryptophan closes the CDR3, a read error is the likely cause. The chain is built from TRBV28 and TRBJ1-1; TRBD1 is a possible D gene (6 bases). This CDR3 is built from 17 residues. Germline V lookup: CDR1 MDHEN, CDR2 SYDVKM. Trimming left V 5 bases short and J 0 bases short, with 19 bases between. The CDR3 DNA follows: TGTGCCAGCAGTCTTTTCAGGACCAGGGGCATGAACACTGAAGCTTTCTCT. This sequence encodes CASSLFRTRGMNTEAFS.

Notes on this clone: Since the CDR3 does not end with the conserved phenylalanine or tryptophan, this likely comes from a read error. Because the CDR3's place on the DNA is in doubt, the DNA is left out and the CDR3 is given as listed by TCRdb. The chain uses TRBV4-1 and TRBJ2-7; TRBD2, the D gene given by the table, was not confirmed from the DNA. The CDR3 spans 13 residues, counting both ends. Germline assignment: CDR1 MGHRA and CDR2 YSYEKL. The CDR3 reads CASSLNFRTIVCP.

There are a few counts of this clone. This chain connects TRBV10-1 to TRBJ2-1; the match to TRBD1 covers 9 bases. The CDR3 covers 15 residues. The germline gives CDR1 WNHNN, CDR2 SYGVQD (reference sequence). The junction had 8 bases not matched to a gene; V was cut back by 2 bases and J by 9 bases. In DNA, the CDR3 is TGCGCCAGCAGTGAGCCGGGACAGGGACGAGGTGAGCAGTTCTTC. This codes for CASSEPGQGRGEQFF.

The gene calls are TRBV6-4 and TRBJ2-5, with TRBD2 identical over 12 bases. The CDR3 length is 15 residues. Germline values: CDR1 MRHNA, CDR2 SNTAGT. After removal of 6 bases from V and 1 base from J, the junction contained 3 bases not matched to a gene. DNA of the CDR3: TGTGCCAGCAGCCGACTAGCGGGGGCCCAAGAGACCCAGTACTTC. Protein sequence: CASSRLAGAQETQYF.

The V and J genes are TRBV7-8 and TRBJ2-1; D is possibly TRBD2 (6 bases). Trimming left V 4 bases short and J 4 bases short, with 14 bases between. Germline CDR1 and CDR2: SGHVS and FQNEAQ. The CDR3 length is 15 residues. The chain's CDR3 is CASSSPGSGYNEQFF. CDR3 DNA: TGTGCCAGCAGCTCCCCGGGAAGCGGGTACAATGAGCAGTTCTTC.

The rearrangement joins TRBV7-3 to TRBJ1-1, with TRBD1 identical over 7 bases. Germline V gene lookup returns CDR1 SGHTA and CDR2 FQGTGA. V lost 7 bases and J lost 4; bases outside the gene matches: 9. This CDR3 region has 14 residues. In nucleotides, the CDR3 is TGTGCCAGCACTCCGACGACAGGGAGCACTGAAGCTTTCTTT. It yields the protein CASTPTTGSTEAFF.